The 21 T cell receptor beta chains below come from one sample, sequenced in a study of blood T cell repertoires in COVID-19. Only in-frame clones appear in the TCRdb table, and some are missing; sequencing was by immunoSEQ multiplex PCR. The sample yields approximately 130,000 clones, about 83% seen once. The specimen was peripheral blood. The receptors originated from a man between 60 and 75 years old with acute or convalescent COVID-19.

This chain uses TRBV2 with TRBJ2-5; 8 bases align to TRBD2. This CDR3 comprises 15 residues. The V gene's germline CDR1 is SNHLY and CDR2 FYNNEI. With 6 bases clipped from V and 2 bases from J, the junction kept 8 bases outside the gene matches. CDR3 sequence: CASRVATSVQETQYF. CDR3 in DNA: TGTGCCAGCAGGGTGGCGACTAGCGTTCAAGAGACCCAGTACTTC.

The chain carries TRBV7-9 and TRBJ1-3, with TRBD1 identical over 9 bases. Trimming took 7 bases from V and 1 from J; bases not matched to a gene: 14. This CDR3 has 18 residues. CDR1 is SEHNR, CDR2 FQNEAQ, per germline (reference sequence). The CDR3 DNA is TGTGCCAGCAACCATCTGCCGGGACAGGGAATATCTGGAAACACCATATATTTT. It translates to CASNHLPGQGISGNTIYF.

This chain joins TRBV4-3 and TRBJ1-2; 7 nucleotides line up with TRBD1. With V trimmed by 3 bases and J by 7 bases, 8 bases remained unmatched. The CDR3 runs 14 residues. CDR1 LGHNA and CDR2 YSLEER come from the germline V gene. The CDR3 region is CASSHPSGGIGYTF. The CDR3 bases are TGCGCCAGCAGCCACCCCTCAGGGGGAATTGGCTACACCTTC.

This rearrangement joins TRBV20-1 to TRBJ2-1; TRBD2 matches 7 bases. Germline V lookup: CDR1 DFQATT, CDR2 SNEGSKA (reference sequence). This CDR3 has 11 amino acids. V shed 7 bases, J shed 5 bases, and the junction held 2 bases outside the gene matches. CDR3 amino acids: CSGSGDNEQFF. The CDR3 DNA is TGCAGTGGGAGCGGGGACAATGAGCAGTTCTTC.

The rearrangement uses TRBV7-9 and TRBJ2-4; D not resolved. CDR1 is SEHNR, CDR2 FQNEAQ, per germline (reference sequence). V lost 4 bases and J lost 8, with 12 bases in between. This CDR3 has 13 residues. The CDR3, as DNA: TGTGCCAGCAGCTCCCGTAGTGAGGACATTCAGTACTTC. Protein product: CASSSRSEDIQYF.

The sample holds one count of this clone. This chain joins TRBV11-2 and TRBJ2-4, with D maybe TRBD2 (6 bases). The CDR3 is 13 residues long. CDR1 SGHAT and CDR2 FQNNGV come from the germline V gene. V dropped 3 bases and J dropped 6 bases, with 9 bases sitting between them. The chain's CDR3 is CASSLGSGNIQYF. The CDR3 nucleotides read TGTGCCAGCAGCTTGGGTAGCGGAAACATTCAGTACTTC.

The rearrangement links TRBV5-4 to TRBJ1-3; 7 bases match TRBD1. The CDR3 is 14 amino acids. The J segment lost 4 bases and the V segment lost 0 bases, leaving 1 base of the junction unmatched. Germline CDR1 is SGHNT and CDR2 is YYREEE (reference sequence). CDR3 coding DNA: TGTGCCAGCAGCTTGGCAGGGGGGGGAAACACCATATATTTT. This gives the protein CASSLAGGGNTIYF.

V usage is TRBV24-1 and J usage is TRBJ1-5, with 7 nucleotides matching TRBD1. Germline loops: CDR1 KGHDR, CDR2 SFDVKD. The V gene end was trimmed by 5 bases and the J gene end by 7 bases; junction bases not matched to a gene: 7. The CDR3 runs to 14 residues. The CDR3 reads CATSGLQGNQPQHF. The DNA of the CDR3 is TGTGCCACCAGTGGCTTACAGGGGAACCAGCCCCAGCATTTT.

The chain employs TRBV7-2 and TRBJ2-5; 9 bases map to TRBD2. Germline loops: CDR1 SGHTA, CDR2 FQGNSA. Trimming cost V 3 bases and J 4 bases; bases outside gene matches: 9. There are 16 residues in the CDR3. The CDR3 loop is CASSFLTLAGRETQYF. DNA of the CDR3: TGTGCCAGCAGCTTTCTAACCCTAGCGGGAAGAGAGACCCAGTACTTC. The whole variable domain, filled in from reference TRBV7-2 and TRBJ2-5, reads GAGVSQSPSNKVTEKGKDVELRCDPISGHTALYWYRQSLGQGLEFLIYFQGNSAPDKSGLPSDRFSAERTGGSVSTLTIQRTQQEDSAVYLCASSFLTLAGRETQYFGPGTRLLVL.

The V and J genes are TRBV5-3 and TRBJ2-7; no reliable D call. TRBV5-3 is an open reading frame whose function is uncertain. The V end was cut by 1 base, the J end by 8 bases, with 4 bases between. This CDR3 comprises 10 residues. CDR3 sequence (DNA): TGTGCCAGAAGCTTGACACAGCAGTACTTC. Its protein is CARSLTQQYF.

J is TRBJ1-5 and V is TRBV5-5; 10 positions agree with TRBD1. Per germline, CDR1 SGHKS and CDR2 YYEKEE (reference sequence). This CDR3 spans 15 amino acids. V was clipped by 4 bases and J by 9 bases; unmatched bases: 10. Here the CDR3 reads CASSEDRGIYRPQHF. The CDR3 coding sequence is TGTGCCAGCAGCGAGGACAGGGGGATCTATCGGCCCCAGCATTTT.

V is TRBV6-5 and J is TRBJ2-1, with D perhaps matching TRBD2 (6 bases). This CDR3 is 15 amino acids long. CDR1 and CDR2 (germline): MNHEY, SVGAGI. V was cut by 1 base and J by 2 bases, with 9 bases left in between. Written as DNA, the CDR3 is TGTGCCAGCAGTTACTTCGGGGGACCCTACAATGAGCAGTTCTTC. This gives the protein CASSYFGGPYNEQFF.

Concerning this clone: Sequence at one end of the junction differs from germline and may be a read error. The chain uses TRBV4-1 and TRBJ1-1; no clear D gene. The CDR3 consists of 15 residues. Per germline, CDR1 MGHRA and CDR2 YSYEKL. DNA of the CDR3: TGCGCCAGCAGTCAAGGCGTGCGCCAGGACACTGAAGCTTTCTTT. Translating it yields CASSQGVRQDTEAFF.

This sequence joins TRBV3-1 (or the pseudogene TRBV3-2) and TRBJ1-1; 7 bases are a match to TRBD1. Per the germline V gene, CDR1 is LGHDT and CDR2 is YNNKEL (reference sequence). V dropped 3 bases and J dropped 0; count of bases not matched to a gene: 1. CDR3 length: 14 amino acids. The CDR3 loop is CASSQDRLNTEAFF. In nucleotides, the CDR3 is TGTGCCAGCAGCCAGGACAGGTTGAACACTGAAGCTTTCTTT.

The chain uses TRBV3-1 (or the pseudogene TRBV3-2) and TRBJ1-4, with a weak D call TRBD1 (6 bases). Looked up from germline, CDR1 is LGHDT and CDR2 is YNNKEL (reference sequence). The V end was cut by 6 bases, the J end by 8 bases, with 16 bases between. There are 14 residues in the CDR3. The CDR3 here is CASSPDRIPEKLFF. The CDR3 region has the DNA TGTGCCAGCAGTCCGGACAGAATCCCCGAAAAACTGTTTTTT.

In its sample, this clone was seen once. Here the CDR3 reads CASSPTTHSTEAFF. CDR3 nucleotide sequence: TGTGCCAGTAGTCCGACTACCCACAGTACTGAAGCTTTCTTT. The V call is TRBV19, the J call TRBJ1-1; D is undetermined. This CDR3 region has 14 residues. Germline CDR1 and CDR2: LNHDA and SQIVND (reference sequence). V lost 5 bases and J 5 bases, leaving 15 bases between the germline ends.

The chain is built from TRBV5-1 and TRBJ2-7; TRBD1 agrees at 8 bases. V lost 4 bases and J lost 2; bases outside the gene matches: 11. The CDR3 sequence is 16 residues long. Germline assignment: CDR1 SGHRS and CDR2 YFSETQ. The CDR3 protein is CASSPTPGQVTYEQYF. DNA for the CDR3: TGCGCCAGCAGCCCCACGCCGGGACAGGTTACCTACGAGCAGTACTTC.

The V gene is TRBV10-1, the J gene TRBJ1-1; 7 bases are a match to TRBD1. The J segment lost 0 bases and the V segment lost 11 bases, leaving 6 bases of the junction unmatched. The germline gives CDR1 WNHNN, CDR2 SYGVQD (reference sequence). The length of the CDR3 is 13 residues. The DNA for the CDR3 is TGCGCCGGATGGACAGGCTTGAACACTGAAGCTTTCTTT. This sequence encodes CAGWTGLNTEAFF.

This clone was observed a few times. This chain links TRBV28 with TRBJ2-7; weak D call: TRBD2 (6 bases). This CDR3 spans 13 amino acids. Between the trimmed V and J ends, which lost 10 bases and 0 bases, there was a span of 13 bases. Germline CDR1 is MDHEN and CDR2 is SYDVKM. CDR3 nucleotide sequence: TGTGCCACCCGTTACGGGAGCTCCTACGAGCAGTACTTC. It specifies CATRYGSSYEQYF. Together with reference TRBV28 and TRBJ2-7, the CDR3 gives the full variable domain: DVKVTQSSRYLVKRTGEKVFLECVQDMDHENMFWYRQDPGLGLRLIYFSYDVKMKEKGDIPEGYSVSREKKERFSLILESASTNQTSMYLCATRYGSSYEQYFGPGTRLTVT.

This sequence joins TRBV28 and TRBJ2-7; TRBD1 aligns across 7 bases. With 4 bases clipped from V and 1 base from J, the junction kept 7 bases outside the gene matches. The germline CDR1 and CDR2 sequences are MDHEN and SYDVKM. There are 15 residues in the CDR3. The CDR3 sequence is CASSSPGQQSYEQYF. In DNA, the CDR3 is TGTGCCAGCAGTTCACCGGGACAGCAATCCTACGAGCAGTACTTC.

The gene calls are TRBV19 and TRBJ2-1, with 8 bases identical to TRBD2. The junction had 11 bases not matched to a gene; V was cut back by 10 bases and J by 9 bases. CDR1 and CDR2 from the germline V gene are LNHDA and SQIVND (reference sequence). CDR3 length: 13 residues. CDR3: CATSGTSGSEQFF. DNA for the CDR3: TGTGCCACCAGCGGGACTAGTGGGAGTGAGCAGTTCTTC.